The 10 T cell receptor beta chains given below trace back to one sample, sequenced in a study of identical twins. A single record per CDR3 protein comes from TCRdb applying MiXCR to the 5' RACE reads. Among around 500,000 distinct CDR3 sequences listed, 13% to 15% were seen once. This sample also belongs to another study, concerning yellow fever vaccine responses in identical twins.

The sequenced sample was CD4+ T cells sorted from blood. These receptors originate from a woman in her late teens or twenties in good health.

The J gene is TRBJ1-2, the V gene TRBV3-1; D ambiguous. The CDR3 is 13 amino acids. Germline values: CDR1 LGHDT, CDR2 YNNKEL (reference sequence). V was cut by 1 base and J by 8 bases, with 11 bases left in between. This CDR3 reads CASSQGHGSGYTF. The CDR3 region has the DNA TGTGCCAGCAGCCAAGGACACGGGTCGGGCTACACCTTC.

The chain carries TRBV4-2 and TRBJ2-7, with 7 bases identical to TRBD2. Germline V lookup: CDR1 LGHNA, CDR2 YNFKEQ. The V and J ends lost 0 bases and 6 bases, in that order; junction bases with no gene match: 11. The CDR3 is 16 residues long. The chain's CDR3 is CASSQDRASGTSEQYF. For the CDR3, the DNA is TGTGCCAGCAGCCAAGATCGGGCTAGCGGAACGAGCGAGCAGTACTTC.

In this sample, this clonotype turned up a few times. CDR3 in DNA: TGTGCCAGCAGCCCTGAGATTGGGGCAGGGTATTCAGAGCAGTTCTTC. Encoded protein: CASSPEIGAGYSEQFF. The chain is built from TRBV7-3 and TRBJ2-1; D might be TRBD1 (5 bases). The germline gives CDR1 SGHTA, CDR2 FQGTGA. This CDR3 contains 16 residues. The V end was cut by 5 bases, the J end by 10 bases, with 24 bases between.

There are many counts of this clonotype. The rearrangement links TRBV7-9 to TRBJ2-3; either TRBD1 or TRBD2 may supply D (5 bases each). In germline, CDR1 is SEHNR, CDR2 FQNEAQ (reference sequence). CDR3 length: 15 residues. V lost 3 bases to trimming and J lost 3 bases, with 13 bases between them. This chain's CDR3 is CASSFASWGTDTQYF. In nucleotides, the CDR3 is TGTGCCAGCAGCTTTGCTAGCTGGGGGACAGATACGCAGTATTTT.

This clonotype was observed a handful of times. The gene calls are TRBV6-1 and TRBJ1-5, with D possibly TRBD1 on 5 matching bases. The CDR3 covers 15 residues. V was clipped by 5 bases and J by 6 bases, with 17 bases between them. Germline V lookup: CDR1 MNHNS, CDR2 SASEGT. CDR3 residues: CASSPRGGLGQPQHF. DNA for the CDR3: TGTGCCAGCAGTCCCCGGGGGGGGTTAGGTCAGCCCCAGCATTTT.

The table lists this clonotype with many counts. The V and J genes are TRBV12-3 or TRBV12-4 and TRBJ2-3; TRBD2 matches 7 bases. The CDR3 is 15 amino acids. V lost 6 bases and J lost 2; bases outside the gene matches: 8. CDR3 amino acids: CASRRERGNTDTQYF. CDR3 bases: TGTGCCAGCAGAAGAGAGCGGGGAAACACAGATACGCAGTATTTT.

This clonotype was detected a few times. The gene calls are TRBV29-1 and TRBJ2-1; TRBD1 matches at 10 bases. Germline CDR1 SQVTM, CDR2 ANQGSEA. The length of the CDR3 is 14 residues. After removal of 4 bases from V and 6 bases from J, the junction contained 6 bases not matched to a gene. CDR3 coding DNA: TGCAGCGTTGTTGGGACAGGGGCCCTCAATGAGCAGTTCTTC. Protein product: CSVVGTGALNEQFF.

The CDR3 protein is CAISEERGSTGELFF. The CDR3 DNA follows: TGTGCCATCAGTGAGGAACGGGGCTCCACCGGGGAGCTGTTTTTT. The genes are TRBV10-3 and TRBJ2-2; D possibly uses TRBD1 or TRBD2 (5 bases each). Per germline, CDR1 ENHRY and CDR2 SYGVKD. V was clipped by 2 bases and J by 4 bases, with 11 bases between them. The CDR3 consists of 15 residues.

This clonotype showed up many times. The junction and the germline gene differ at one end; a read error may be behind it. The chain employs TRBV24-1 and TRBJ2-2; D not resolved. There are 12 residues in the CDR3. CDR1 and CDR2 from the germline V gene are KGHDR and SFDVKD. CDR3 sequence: CATRDTVGELFF. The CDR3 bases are TGTGCCACCCGTGACACGGTCGGGGAGCTGTTTTTT.

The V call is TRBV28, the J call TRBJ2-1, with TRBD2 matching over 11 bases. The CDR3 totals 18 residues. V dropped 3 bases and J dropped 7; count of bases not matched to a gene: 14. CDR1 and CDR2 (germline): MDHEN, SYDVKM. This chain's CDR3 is CASSLPPRSSSGGNEQFF. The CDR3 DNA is TGTGCCAGCAGTTTGCCACCCCGTAGTTCTAGCGGGGGGAATGAGCAGTTCTTC.